This T cell receptor beta chain was recovered during a study of T-cell reconstitution after alpha-beta-depleted transplantation in children. General study points: Newly produced T cells mostly accounted for T-cell counts and diversity one year post-transplant.

The CDR3 is 23 residues long. Germline CDR1 SQVTM, CDR2 ANQGSEA. V lost 1 base and J lost 4, with 40 bases in between. As it was prepared, the TCRbeta library received unique molecular identifiers. Using its own MiXCR run on the PCR reads, TCRdb lists one record per CDR3 protein. The data show some 300,000 distinct CDR3 sequences, less than 9.5% seen once. Ten or more counts support this clonotype. Its antigen is unidentified. The sequencing used peripheral blood, collected 360 days after TCRalphabeta/CD19-depleted stem cell transplant. The J gene is TRBJ2-5, the V gene TRBV29-1; the D gene is possibly TRBD1 (7 bases). The sequence derives from a female patient younger than 10 who had a stem cell transplant for Fanconi anemia, so the T cells may come from the graft donor. The CDR3 is CSVEVREVNLGRMDRRVGETQYF. CDR3 sequence (DNA): TGCAGCGTTGAAGTAAGAGAGGTGAACCTCGGAAGGATGGACAGGAGGGTTGGAGAGACCCAGTACTTC.